The 22 T cell receptor beta chains given below trace back to one sample, sequenced in a study of T cells in localized non-small cell lung cancer. Produced via immunoSEQ multiplex PCR; TCRdb's table is partial and in-frame only. The sample shows 86,000 or so clones, almost 85% of them seen only once. Sequenced here: peripheral blood, sampled before any cancer treatment. These receptors were taken from a man between 40 and 70 years old with stage I lung adenocarcinoma.

The chain combines TRBV7-9 with TRBJ1-6; no firm D call. V was cut by 6 bases and J by 9 bases, with 6 bases left in between. CDR3 length: 11 amino acids. Germline CDR1 is SEHNR and CDR2 is FQNEAQ (reference sequence). The CDR3 DNA reads as TGTGCCAGCAGTTCGTCTTCACCCCTCCACTTT. This translates into CASSSSSPLHF.

The gene calls are TRBV6-5 and TRBJ2-5; D unclear. The V gene lost 0 bases and the J gene lost 3 bases, with 8 bases spanning the gap. CDR1 is MNHEY, CDR2 SVGAGI, per germline. The CDR3 sequence is 14 residues long. The CDR3: CASSYSATKETQYF. Here the CDR3 DNA reads TGTGCCAGCAGTTACTCCGCCACTAAAGAGACCCAGTACTTC.

This clone came up once. This chain connects TRBV6-5 to TRBJ1-4, with D unresolved. Trimming removed 4 bases at V and 7 bases at J, with 13 bases between. This CDR3 has 14 residues. Germline V gene lookup returns CDR1 MNHEY and CDR2 SVGAGI. For the CDR3, the DNA is TGTGCCAGCAGTTTACCCCCAGGTGGTGAAAAACTGTTTTTT. It codes for CASSLPPGGEKLFF.

The V call is TRBV7-9, the J call TRBJ2-1; tentative D call: TRBD2 (6 bases). CDR1 SEHNR and CDR2 FQNEAQ come from the germline V gene (reference sequence). Trimming removed 0 bases at V and 5 bases at J, with 14 bases between. The CDR3 is 16 amino acids. The CDR3 coding sequence is TGTGCCAGCAGCTTAGCGGGAGGTCGGAGGGACAATGAGCAGTTCTTC. This codes for CASSLAGGRRDNEQFF.

V and J are TRBV7-9 and TRBJ1-4, with D tentatively TRBD1 (6 bases). V gave up 5 bases and J gave up 0 bases, with 13 bases separating them. The V gene's germline CDR1 is SEHNR and CDR2 FQNEAQ (reference sequence). This CDR3 has 16 residues. Here the CDR3 reads CASSVTGTATNEKLFF. In nucleotides, the CDR3 is TGTGCCAGCAGCGTTACAGGGACTGCAACTAATGAAAAACTGTTTTTT.

This clone was seen a single time. The CDR3 is CASSLQGAGTQYF. DNA of the CDR3: TGTGCCAGCAGTTTACAGGGCGCCGGGACCCAGTACTTC. The chain joins TRBV28 to TRBJ2-5; D possibly corresponds to TRBD1 (5 bases). CDR1 is MDHEN and CDR2 is SYDVKM in the germline V gene. V was trimmed by 2 bases and J by 7 bases, leaving 11 bases between them. The CDR3 sequence is 13 residues long.

This clone was detected a few times. The rearrangement uses TRBV18 and TRBJ1-4; D is uncertain. The V and J ends lost 1 base and 5 bases respectively, with 11 bases between them. There are 15 residues in the CDR3. Looked up from germline, CDR1 is KGHSH and CDR2 is LQKENI. CDR3 loop: CASSPQAAPNEKLFF. CDR3 in DNA: TGTGCCAGCTCACCACAAGCCGCCCCAAATGAAAAACTGTTTTTT.

The V gene is TRBV19, the J gene TRBJ1-1; TRBD1 is a possible D gene (5 bases). Germline V CDR1 and CDR2: LNHDA, SQIVND (reference sequence). V lost 6 bases and J 1 base, leaving 9 bases between the germline ends. This CDR3 spans 13 amino acids. The chain's CDR3 is CASSHDRNTEAFF. The CDR3, as DNA: TGTGCCAGTAGCCACGACAGGAACACTGAAGCTTTCTTT.

This chain connects TRBV6-4 to TRBJ2-7, with D hard to call. Germline V gene sequence: CDR1 MRHNA, CDR2 SNTAGT. The length of the CDR3 is 11 residues. V dropped 6 bases and J dropped 9 bases, with 12 bases sitting between them. CDR3 bases: TGTGCCAGCAGCCCTGGGGTCGGGCAGTACTTC. This translates into CASSPGVGQYF.

This clone was observed a handful of times. The rearrangement uses TRBV19 and TRBJ1-2; a possible D gene is TRBD1 (5 bases). CDR3 length equals 16 residues. Germline V gives CDR1 LNHDA, CDR2 SQIVND (reference sequence). Trimming cost V 3 bases and J 1 base, with 15 bases left between them. The CDR3 loop is CASSIPGLSFNYGYTF. Here the CDR3 DNA reads TGTGCCAGTAGTATTCCAGGGTTGAGCTTTAACTATGGCTACACCTTC. Full variable domain (remainder filled in from reference TRBV19 and TRBJ1-2): DGGITQSPKYLFRKEGQNVTLSCEQNLNHDAMYWYRQDPGQGLRLIYYSQIVNDFQKGDIAEGYSVSREKKESFPLTVTSAQKNPTAFYLCASSIPGLSFNYGYTFGSGTRLTVV.

The J gene is TRBJ2-2, the V gene TRBV14; D unclear. Between the trimmed V and J ends, which lost 1 base and 0 bases, there was a span of 12 bases. CDR3 size: 17 residues. Germline-derived CDR1 and CDR2 are SGHDN and FVKESK. The CDR3 loop reads CASSQVRIEANTGELFF. CDR3 sequence (DNA): TGTGCCAGCAGCCAAGTGCGGATAGAGGCGAACACCGGGGAGCTGTTTTTT. The whole variable domain, remainder taken from reference TRBV14 and TRBJ2-2, is EAGVTQFPSHSVIEKGQTVTLRCDPISGHDNLYWYRRVMGKEIKFLLHFVKESKQDESGMPNNRFLAERTGGTYSTLKVQPAELEDSGVYFCASSQVRIEANTGELFFGEGSRLTVL.

The chain couples TRBV11-2 to TRBJ1-2; tentatively, D is TRBD1 (5 bases). Trimming pared 3 bases from V and 7 bases from J, leaving 18 bases between. Germline CDR1 SGHAT, CDR2 FQNNGV. CDR3 length: 15 amino acids. CDR3 amino acids: CASSFSTGVIGGYTF. In DNA form, the CDR3 reads TGTGCCAGCAGCTTCTCCACGGGGGTTATTGGTGGCTACACCTTC.

V usage is TRBV7-9 and J usage is TRBJ2-2, with D possibly TRBD2 on 6 matching bases. There are 13 residues in the CDR3. The V gene lost 5 bases and the J gene lost 13 bases, with 17 bases spanning the gap. Germline values: CDR1 SEHNR, CDR2 FQNEAQ (reference sequence). The DNA for the CDR3 is TGTGCCAGCAGCGTGGGACTTTTGCTTAGGCTGTTTTTT. This gives the protein CASSVGLLLRLFF.

The rearrangement joins TRBV28 to TRBJ2-2; no definite D call. The germline V and J ends were trimmed by 5 bases and 8 bases, with 12 bases remaining between them. The germline CDR1 and CDR2 sequences are MDHEN and SYDVKM. This CDR3 is built from 13 residues. CDR3 residues: CASSNSARGELFF. DNA for the CDR3: TGTGCCAGCAGTAACTCCGCCCGAGGGGAGCTGTTTTTT.

Of note for this clone: An end of the junction does not agree with germline; a read error may underlie this. This chain joins TRBV7-7 and TRBJ2-2; no firm D call. Germline CDR1 and CDR2: SSHAT and FNYEAQ (reference sequence). The CDR3 totals 13 residues. CDR3 region: CASSMDPYGELFF. CDR3 DNA: TGTGCTAGCAGCATGGACCCCTACGGGGAGCTGTTTTTT.

The rearrangement uses TRBV7-3 and TRBJ2-1; D perhaps matches TRBD1 (5 bases). CDR3 length: 13 residues. The germline V gene has CDR1 SGHTA and CDR2 FQGTGA. Between the trimmed V and J ends, which lost 6 bases and 4 bases, there was a span of 10 bases. The CDR3 nucleotides are TGTGCCAGCAGTCGTTCAGGGTACAATGAGCAGTTCTTC. Its translation: CASSRSGYNEQFF.

The chain couples TRBV28 to TRBJ2-3; 9 nucleotides agree with TRBD1. The CDR3 contains 19 residues. Germline loops: CDR1 MDHEN, CDR2 SYDVKM. J lost 0 bases, V lost 6 bases, and 16 bases had no gene match. Here the CDR3 DNA reads TGTGCCAGCAGCACGTTTGGACAGGGGTTCGGTGGTAGCACAGATACGCAGTATTTT. As protein: CASSTFGQGFGGSTDTQYF.

This CDR3 reads CASSEGTGAYEQYF. In DNA, the CDR3 is TGTGCCAGCAGTGAAGGGACAGGGGCCTACGAGCAGTACTTC. The chain uses TRBV25-1 and TRBJ2-7, with 10 positions matching TRBD1. The CDR3 sequence is 14 residues long. CDR1 and CDR2 (germline): MGHDK, SYGVNS. Losses at the gene ends were 2 bases for V and 2 bases for J; bases not matched to a gene: 0.

The genes are TRBV19 and TRBJ1-2, with D perhaps TRBD1 (5 bases). V gave up 6 bases and J gave up 0 bases, with 8 bases separating them. Germline V gene lookup returns CDR1 LNHDA and CDR2 SQIVND (reference sequence). This CDR3 region has 13 residues. The CDR3 DNA sequence: TGTGCCAGTAGCTGGGGACCTAACTATGGCTACACCTTC. Amino acid sequence: CASSWGPNYGYTF.

The genes are TRBV2 and TRBJ1-1; 7 bases fit TRBD1. After removal of 6 bases from V and 3 bases from J, the junction contained 4 bases not matched to a gene. The CDR3 has 13 residues. CDR1 is SNHLY, CDR2 FYNNEI, per germline. This chain's CDR3 is CASSIQGYTEAFF. The CDR3 nucleotides are TGTGCCAGCAGCATACAGGGGTACACTGAAGCTTTCTTT.

This chain links TRBV7-2 with TRBJ2-3; TRBD2 matches 12 bases. Trimming at V came to 3 bases and at J to 2 bases, leaving 3 bases not matched to a gene. Germline CDR1 SGHTA, CDR2 FQGNSA. CDR3 length: 16 amino acids. CDR3 sequence reads: CASSLRLAGDTDTQYF. Here the CDR3 DNA reads TGTGCCAGCAGCTTGAGACTAGCGGGGGACACAGATACGCAGTATTTT. Complete variable domain (other parts from reference TRBV7-2 and TRBJ2-3): GAGVSQSPSNKVTEKGKDVELRCDPISGHTALYWYRQSLGQGLEFLIYFQGNSAPDKSGLPSDRFSAERTGGSVSTLTIQRTQQEDSAVYLCASSLRLAGDTDTQYFGPGTRLTVL.

V usage is TRBV6-5 and J usage is TRBJ1-2, with D perhaps matching TRBD1 (6 bases). Germline CDR1 MNHEY, CDR2 SVGAGI. This CDR3 comprises 14 residues. The ends were cut back, 5 bases at V and 4 bases at J, with 14 bases in the middle. The CDR3 sequence is CASSKAGDGYGYTF. In DNA, the CDR3 is TGTGCCAGCAGTAAGGCAGGGGATGGCTATGGCTACACCTTC.